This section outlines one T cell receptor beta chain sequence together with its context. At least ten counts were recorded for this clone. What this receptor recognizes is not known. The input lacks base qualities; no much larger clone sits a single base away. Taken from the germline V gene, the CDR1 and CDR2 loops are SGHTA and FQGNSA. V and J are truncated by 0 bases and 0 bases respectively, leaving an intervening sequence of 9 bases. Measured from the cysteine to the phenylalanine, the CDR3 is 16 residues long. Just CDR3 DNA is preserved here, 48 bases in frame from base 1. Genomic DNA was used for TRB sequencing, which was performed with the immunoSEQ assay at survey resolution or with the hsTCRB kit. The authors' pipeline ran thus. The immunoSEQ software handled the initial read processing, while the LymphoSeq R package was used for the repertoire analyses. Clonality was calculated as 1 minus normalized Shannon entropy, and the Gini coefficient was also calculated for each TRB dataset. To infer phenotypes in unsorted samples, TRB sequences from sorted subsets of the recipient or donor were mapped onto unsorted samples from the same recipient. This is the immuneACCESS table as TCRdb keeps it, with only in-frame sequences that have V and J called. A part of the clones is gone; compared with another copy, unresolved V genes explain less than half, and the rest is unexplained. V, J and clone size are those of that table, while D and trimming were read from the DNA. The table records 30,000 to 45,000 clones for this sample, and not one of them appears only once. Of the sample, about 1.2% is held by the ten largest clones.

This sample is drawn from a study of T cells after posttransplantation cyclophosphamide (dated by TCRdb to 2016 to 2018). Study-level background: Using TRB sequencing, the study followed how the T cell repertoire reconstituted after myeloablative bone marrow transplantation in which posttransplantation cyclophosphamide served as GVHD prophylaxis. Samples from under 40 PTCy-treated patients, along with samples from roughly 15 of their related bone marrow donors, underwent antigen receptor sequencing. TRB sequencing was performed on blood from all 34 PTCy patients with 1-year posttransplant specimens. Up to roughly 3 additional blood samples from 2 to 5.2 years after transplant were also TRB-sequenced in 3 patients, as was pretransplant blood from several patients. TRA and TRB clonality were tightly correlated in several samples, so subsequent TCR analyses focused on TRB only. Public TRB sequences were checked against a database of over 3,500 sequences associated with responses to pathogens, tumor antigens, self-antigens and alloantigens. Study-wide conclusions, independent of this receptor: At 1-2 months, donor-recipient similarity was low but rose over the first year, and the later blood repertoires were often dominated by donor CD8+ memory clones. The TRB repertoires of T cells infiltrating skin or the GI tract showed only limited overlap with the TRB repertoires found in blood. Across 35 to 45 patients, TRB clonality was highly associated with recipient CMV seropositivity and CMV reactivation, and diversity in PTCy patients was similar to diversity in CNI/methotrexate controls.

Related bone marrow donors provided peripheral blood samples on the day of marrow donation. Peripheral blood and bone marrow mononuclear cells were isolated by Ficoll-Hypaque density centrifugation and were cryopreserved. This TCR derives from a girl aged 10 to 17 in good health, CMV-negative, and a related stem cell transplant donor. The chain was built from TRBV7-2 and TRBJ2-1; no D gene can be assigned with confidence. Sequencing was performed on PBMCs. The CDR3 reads CASSLALGSSYNEQFF. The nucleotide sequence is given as TGTGCCAGCAGCTTAGCGCTAGGAAGCTCCTACAATGAGCAGTTCTTC.